This T cell receptor (beta chain) appears in the sequencing data of a study of early T cells in non-severe SARS-CoV-2 infection. The sample holds many counts of this clonotype. Its target is unknown. Molecules of cDNA were individually given unique molecular identifiers that were attached to them. TCRdb recomputed calls from the 5' RACE reads with MiXCR, one row per CDR3 protein. The sample carries tens of thousands of distinct CDR3 sequences, around 6% recorded once. Study conclusions and caveats: Database matching using VDJdb favored anti-spike CD8 responses, with private and CD4 specificities left missing.

The CDR3 has 13 residues. Germline values: CDR1 DFQATT, CDR2 SNEGSKA (reference sequence). V lost 1 base and J lost 4, with 8 bases in between. The sample consisted of whole blood, taken at baseline. V is TRBV20-1 and J is TRBJ1-5, with D possibly TRBD1 on 5 matching bases. The clonotype originates from an adult who was a healthcare worker with PCR-confirmed SARS-CoV-2 infection or an uninfected control (not recorded which). CDR3 amino acids: CSARGGWNQPQHF. DNA for the CDR3: TGCAGTGCTAGAGGGGGCTGGAATCAGCCCCAGCATTTT.